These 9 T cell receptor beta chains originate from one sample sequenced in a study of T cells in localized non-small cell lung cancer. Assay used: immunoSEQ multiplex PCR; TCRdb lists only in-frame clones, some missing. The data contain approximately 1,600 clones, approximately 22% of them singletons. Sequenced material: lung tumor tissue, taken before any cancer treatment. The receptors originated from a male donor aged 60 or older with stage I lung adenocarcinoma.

The DNA for the CDR3 is TGTGCCAGCAGCGTAGTCGGGGGGCCTCTGAACACTGAAGCTTTCTTT. This sequence encodes CASSVVGGPLNTEAFF. This chain joins TRBV9 and TRBJ1-1; perhaps TRBD1 as D (6 bases). The CDR3 is made up of 16 amino acids. V was pared by 0 bases and J by 0 bases, with 12 bases between. The germline V gene encodes CDR1 SGDLS and CDR2 YYNGEE. Drawing the rest from reference TRBV9 and TRBJ1-1, the complete variable domain is DSGVTQTPKHLITATGQRVTLRCSPRSGDLSVYWYQQSLDQGLQFLIQYYNGEERAKGNILERFSAQQFPDLHSELNLSSLELGDSALYFCASSVVGGPLNTEAFFGQGTRLTVV.

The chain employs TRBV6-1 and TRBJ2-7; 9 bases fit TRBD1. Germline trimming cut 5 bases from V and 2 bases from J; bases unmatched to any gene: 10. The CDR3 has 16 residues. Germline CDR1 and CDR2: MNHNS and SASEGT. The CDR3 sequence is CASSQVTRTGAYEQYF. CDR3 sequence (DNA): TGTGCCAGCAGTCAAGTTACCCGGACAGGGGCCTACGAGCAGTACTTC.

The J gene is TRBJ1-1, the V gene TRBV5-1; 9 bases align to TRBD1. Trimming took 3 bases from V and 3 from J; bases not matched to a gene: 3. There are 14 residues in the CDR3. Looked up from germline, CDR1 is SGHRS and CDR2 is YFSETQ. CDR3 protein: CASSSDRGDTEAFF. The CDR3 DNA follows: TGCGCCAGCAGCTCGGACAGGGGAGACACTGAAGCTTTCTTT.

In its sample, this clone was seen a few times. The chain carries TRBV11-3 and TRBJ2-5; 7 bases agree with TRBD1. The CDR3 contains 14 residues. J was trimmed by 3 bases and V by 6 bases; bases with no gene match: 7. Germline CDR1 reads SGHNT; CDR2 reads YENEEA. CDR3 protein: CASRPVDREETQYF. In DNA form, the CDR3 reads TGTGCCAGCAGACCCGTAGACAGGGAAGAGACCCAGTACTTC.

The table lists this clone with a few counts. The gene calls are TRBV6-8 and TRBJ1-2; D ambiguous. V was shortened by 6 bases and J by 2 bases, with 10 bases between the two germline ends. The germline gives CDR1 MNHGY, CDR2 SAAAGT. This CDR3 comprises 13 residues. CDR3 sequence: CASRLDQNYGYTF. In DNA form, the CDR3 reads TGTGCCAGCAGATTGGACCAAAACTATGGCTACACCTTC.

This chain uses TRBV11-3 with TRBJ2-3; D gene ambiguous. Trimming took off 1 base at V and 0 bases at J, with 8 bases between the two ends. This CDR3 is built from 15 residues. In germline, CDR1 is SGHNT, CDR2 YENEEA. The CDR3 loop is CASSLGPDSTDTQYF. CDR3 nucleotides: TGTGCCAGCAGCTTAGGGCCTGACAGCACAGATACGCAGTATTTT.

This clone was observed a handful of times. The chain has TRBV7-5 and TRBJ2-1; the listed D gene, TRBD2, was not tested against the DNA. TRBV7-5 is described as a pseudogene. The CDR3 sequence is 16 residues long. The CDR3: CASSSGTGSSYNEQFF. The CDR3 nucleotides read TGTGCCAGCAGCTCCGGGACTGGAAGCTCCTACAATGAGCAGTTCTTC.

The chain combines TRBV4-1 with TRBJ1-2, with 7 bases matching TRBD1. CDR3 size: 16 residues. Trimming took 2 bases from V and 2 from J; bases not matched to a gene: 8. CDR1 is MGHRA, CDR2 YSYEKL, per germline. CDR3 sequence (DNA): TGCGCCAGCAGCCAAAATACAGGACAGGCCAACTATGGCTACACCTTC. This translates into CASSQNTGQANYGYTF.

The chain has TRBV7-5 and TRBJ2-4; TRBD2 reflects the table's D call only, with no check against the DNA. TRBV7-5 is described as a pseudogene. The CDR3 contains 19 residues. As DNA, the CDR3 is TGTGCCAGCAGCCCCTCCCCGGGACTAGCGGGGGGGCCCAAAAACATTCAGTACTTC. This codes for CASSPSPGLAGGPKNIQYF.